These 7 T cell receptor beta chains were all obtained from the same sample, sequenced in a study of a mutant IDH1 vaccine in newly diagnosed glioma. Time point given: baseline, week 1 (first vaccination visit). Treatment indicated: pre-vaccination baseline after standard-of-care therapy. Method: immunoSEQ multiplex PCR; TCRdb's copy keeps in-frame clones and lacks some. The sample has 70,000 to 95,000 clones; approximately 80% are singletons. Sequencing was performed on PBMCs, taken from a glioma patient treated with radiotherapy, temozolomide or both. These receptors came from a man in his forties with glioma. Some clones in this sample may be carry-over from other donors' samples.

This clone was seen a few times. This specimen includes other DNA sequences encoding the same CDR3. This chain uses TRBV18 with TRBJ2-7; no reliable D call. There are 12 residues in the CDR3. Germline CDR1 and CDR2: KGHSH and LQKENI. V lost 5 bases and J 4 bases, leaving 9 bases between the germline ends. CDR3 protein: CASSAGPYEQYF. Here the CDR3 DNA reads TGTGCCAGCTCAGCCGGGCCTTACGAGCAGTACTTC.

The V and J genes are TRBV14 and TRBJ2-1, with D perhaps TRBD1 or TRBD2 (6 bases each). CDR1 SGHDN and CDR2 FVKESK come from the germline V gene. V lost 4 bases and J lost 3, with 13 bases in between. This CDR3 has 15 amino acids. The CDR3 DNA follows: TGTGCCAGCAGCCGCGCGGGGACACGCTACAATGAGCAGTTCTTC. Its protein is CASSRAGTRYNEQFF.

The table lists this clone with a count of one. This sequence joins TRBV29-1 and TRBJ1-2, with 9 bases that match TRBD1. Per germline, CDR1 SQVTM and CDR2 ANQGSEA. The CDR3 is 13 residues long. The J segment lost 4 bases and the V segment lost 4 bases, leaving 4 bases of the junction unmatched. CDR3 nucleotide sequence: TGCAGCGTTGGACAGGGGGGGGCCTATGGCTACACCTTC. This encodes CSVGQGGAYGYTF.

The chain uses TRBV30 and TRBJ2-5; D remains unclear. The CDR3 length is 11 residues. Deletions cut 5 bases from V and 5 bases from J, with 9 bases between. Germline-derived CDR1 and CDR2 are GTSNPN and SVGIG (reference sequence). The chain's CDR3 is CAWGLGETQYF. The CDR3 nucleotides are TGTGCCTGGGGGCTGGGGGAGACCCAGTACTTC.

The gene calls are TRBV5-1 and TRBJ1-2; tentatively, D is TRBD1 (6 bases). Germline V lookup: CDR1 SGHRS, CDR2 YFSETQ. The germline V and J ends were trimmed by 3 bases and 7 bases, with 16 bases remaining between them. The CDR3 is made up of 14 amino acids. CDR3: CASSYDRPSFGYTF. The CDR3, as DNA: TGCGCCAGCAGCTATGACAGGCCTTCATTTGGCTACACCTTC.

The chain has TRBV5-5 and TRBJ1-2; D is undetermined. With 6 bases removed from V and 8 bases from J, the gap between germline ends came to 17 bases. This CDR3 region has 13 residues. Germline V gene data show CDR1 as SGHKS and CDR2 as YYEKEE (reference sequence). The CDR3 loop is CASKMGAISGYTF. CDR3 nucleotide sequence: TGTGCCAGCAAAATGGGCGCTATTTCCGGCTACACCTTC.

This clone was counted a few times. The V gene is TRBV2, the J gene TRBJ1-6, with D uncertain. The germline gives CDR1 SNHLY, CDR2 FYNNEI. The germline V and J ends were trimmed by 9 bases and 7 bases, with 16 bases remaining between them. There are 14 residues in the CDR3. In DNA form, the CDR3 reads TGTGCCAGTTTGGTGGGAGTCAAAAATTCACCCCTCCACTTT. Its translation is CASLVGVKNSPLHF.